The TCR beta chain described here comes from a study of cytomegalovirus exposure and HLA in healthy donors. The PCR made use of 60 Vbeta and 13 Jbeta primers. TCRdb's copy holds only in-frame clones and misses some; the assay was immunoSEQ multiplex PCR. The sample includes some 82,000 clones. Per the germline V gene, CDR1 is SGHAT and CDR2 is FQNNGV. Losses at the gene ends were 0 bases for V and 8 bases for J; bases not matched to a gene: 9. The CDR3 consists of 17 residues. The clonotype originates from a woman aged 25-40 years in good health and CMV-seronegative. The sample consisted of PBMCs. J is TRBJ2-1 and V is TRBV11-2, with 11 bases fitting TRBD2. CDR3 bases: TGTGCCAGCAGCTTAGACATAGCGGGAGGGCCCGTGGATGAGCAGTTCTTC. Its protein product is CASSLDIAGGPVDEQFF.